This TCR beta chain was documented in a study of T cell responses to AZD1222 COVID-19 vaccine. Study-wide findings and caveats: Spike-specific TCR breadth and depth grew following two AZD1222 doses. Dominant CD4 TCR responses targeted spike regions 160-218 and 743-854. Sampling that yielded the repertoires occurred only after the peak T cell response. Just a handful of AZD1222 recipients were seropositive at baseline.

TCRdb's copy holds only in-frame clones and misses some; the assay was immunoSEQ multiplex PCR. The sample records about 84,000 clones, approximately 85% being singletons. CDR1 SGHNT and CDR2 YENEEA come from the germline V gene. CDR3 length: 16 amino acids. V gave up 2 bases and J gave up 2 bases, with 13 bases separating them. This clone turned up a few times. The target antigen is unknown. This receptor was obtained from an adult who received the AZD1222 COVID-19 vaccine. The starting material was peripheral blood, obtained 28 days after the second AZD1222 dose. J is TRBJ2-4 and V is TRBV11-3, with D possibly being TRBD1 or TRBD2 (6 bases each). CDR3 residues: CASSLPSGATKNIQYF. CDR3 coding DNA: TGTGCCAGCAGCTTACCGTCGGGGGCCACCAAAAACATTCAGTACTTC.